This T cell receptor delta chain was retrieved from a study of Vδ1+ human thymocytes. Study results and limitations: Thymic TRG and TRD repertoires appeared highly polyclonal, with Gaussian CDR3 length distributions.

Sequences come from RNA converted to cDNA by reverse transcription. Pooled V-gene forward primers with one constant-region reverse primer generated the CDR3 amplicons by multiplex PCR. TCRdb re-called the multiplex PCR reads through CATT. Among around 56,000 delta-chain clones listed, roughly 16% were seen once. The CDR3 is 18 amino acids. Trimming cost V 0 bases and J 6 bases, with 23 bases left between them. Germline V gene lookup returns CDR1 TSWWSYY and CDR2 QGS. Comment on this clone: Its specificity is unknown.

The material sequenced was Vdelta1+ gamma-delta thymocytes from the thymus. Subset indicated: FACS-sorted CD3+ TCRalphabeta- TCRVdelta1+ TCRVdelta2- thymocytes. The clonotype originates from a girl less than two years old who had congenital heart surgery. V and J are TRDV1 and TRDJ1, with D possibly being TRDD3 (6 bases). The CDR3 spells CALGELRYGLGTLNKLIF. CDR3 bases: TGTGCTCTTGGGGAACTCCGCTACGGTCTGGGGACCCTCAATAAACTCATCTTT.